This T cell receptor (beta chain) emerged from a study of shared clonotypes between healthy human individuals. This CDR3 is built from 12 residues. Germline CDR1 is MDHEN and CDR2 is SYDVKM. The V end lost 3 bases, the J end lost 11 bases, and 13 bases lay between the germline ends. Adult donors, all healthy and HIV-negative, had no recent acute infections or vaccinations. Bulk PBMC genomic DNA spanned ten immunoSEQ deep plates. Produced via immunoSEQ multiplex PCR; TCRdb's table is partial and in-frame only. The sample has 400,000 to 600,000 clones; roughly 83% are singletons. Sequencing was done on a sample of PBMCs. The TCR sequence derives from a woman aged 40 to 50 in good health. Some clones in this sample may be carry-over from other donors' samples. The chain has TRBV28 and TRBJ1-1; D gene unclear. CDR3 region: CASSFTALSAFF. CDR3 DNA sequence: TGTGCCAGCAGTTTTACGGCCTTGTCGGCTTTCTTT.